Shown below are 21 T cell receptor beta chains from a single sample sequenced in a study of blood T cell repertoires in COVID-19. Measured with immunoSEQ multiplex PCR; TCRdb has only the in-frame clones, and not every one. The repertoire holds 190,000 or so clones, with 85% as singletons. Sequenced input: PBMCs or T cells enriched from blood (not recorded which). These receptors were taken from a man aged 35-49 years who had recovered from COVID-19.

The sample holds a few counts of this clone. This rearrangement joins TRBV5-1 to TRBJ1-1; TRBD1 aligns across 7 bases. CDR1 is SGHRS and CDR2 is YFSETQ in the germline V gene. The CDR3 consists of 15 residues. J gave up 5 bases and V 6 bases, and 13 bases lay outside the gene matches. The CDR3 region is CASTLVQGGGTEAFF. CDR3 DNA sequence: TGCGCCAGCACGCTCGTCCAGGGGGGAGGAACTGAAGCTTTCTTT. The whole variable domain, filled in from reference TRBV5-1 and TRBJ1-1, reads KAGVTQTPRYLIKTRGQQVTLSCSPISGHRSVSWYQQTPGQGLQFLFEYFSETQRNKGNFPGRFSGRQFSNSRSEMNVSTLELGDSALYLCASTLVQGGGTEAFFGQGTRLTVV.

This rearrangement joins TRBV5-6 to TRBJ1-2; D perhaps matches TRBD1 (5 bases). Germline loops: CDR1 SGHDT, CDR2 YYEEEE. The CDR3 is 15 amino acids. The V and J ends lost 3 bases and 0 bases respectively, with 12 bases between them. Written as DNA, the CDR3 is TGTGCCAGCAGCTCGGGACTTAAAGCTAACTATGGCTACACCTTC. Translation gives CASSSGLKANYGYTF.

This chain links TRBV20-1 with TRBJ2-5; TRBD2 matches at 10 bases. CDR1 is DFQATT, CDR2 SNEGSKA, per germline (reference sequence). V gave up 3 bases and J gave up 4 bases; unmatched junction bases: 11. This CDR3 has 16 amino acids. The CDR3 sequence is CSASGSASGSTETQYF. CDR3 DNA sequence: TGCAGTGCTAGTGGCTCTGCTAGCGGGAGTACAGAGACCCAGTACTTC.

V gene TRBV18 combines with J gene TRBJ1-1, with a tentative D call TRBD1 (6 bases). CDR1 and CDR2 from the germline V gene are KGHSH and LQKENI. Between the trimmed V and J ends, which lost 3 bases and 5 bases, there was a span of 16 bases. The CDR3 is 15 residues long. In DNA, the CDR3 is TGTGCCAGCTCACCGCAACAGGGAGGGCAGACTGAAGCTTTCTTT. It codes for CASSPQQGGQTEAFF.

The genes are TRBV5-1 and TRBJ1-2; TRBD1 matches at 8 bases. The CDR3 sequence is 15 residues long. Germline CDR1 and CDR2: SGHRS and YFSETQ. Losses at the gene ends were 3 bases for V and 5 bases for J; bases not matched to a gene: 9. In DNA form, the CDR3 reads TGCGCCAGCAGCTCCGGACAGGGCGGGTTATATGGCTACACCTTC. It yields the protein CASSSGQGGLYGYTF.

The chain combines TRBV7-6 with TRBJ1-2, with 8 bases aligning to TRBD1. There are 15 residues in the CDR3. In germline, CDR1 is SGHVS, CDR2 FNYEAQ. V lost 1 base, J lost 7 bases, and 8 bases stayed unmatched. As DNA, the CDR3 is TGTGCCAGCAGCTTAGGGCCGGACAGGGTGGGTGGCTACACCTTC. Translated, it gives CASSLGPDRVGGYTF.

The chain joins TRBV29-1 to TRBJ2-3; D ambiguous. V dropped 4 bases and J dropped 1 base, with 6 bases sitting between them. The CDR3 has 12 residues. Germline V CDR1 and CDR2: SQVTM, ANQGSEA. The CDR3 DNA sequence: TGCAGCGTTGTTACAGGCACAGATACGCAGTATTTT. It yields the protein CSVVTGTDTQYF.

This rearrangement joins TRBV18 to TRBJ1-1; 7 nucleotides line up with TRBD1. Germline trimming cut 3 bases from V and 0 bases from J; bases unmatched to any gene: 4. The CDR3 length is 15 residues. Germline V gives CDR1 KGHSH, CDR2 LQKENI. This chain's CDR3 is CASSPYGTVNTEAFF. The CDR3 nucleotides are TGTGCCAGCTCACCTTACGGGACAGTGAACACTGAAGCTTTCTTT.

The chain has TRBV6-2 or TRBV6-3 and TRBJ2-7, with 10 nucleotides matching TRBD2. Germline lookup yields CDR1 MNHEY and CDR2 SVGEGT. V lost 6 bases to trimming and J lost 3 bases; unmatched junction nucleotides: 8. CDR3 length: 15 amino acids. CDR3 in amino acids: CASSREGLAIYEQYF. DNA of the CDR3: TGTGCCAGCAGCCGCGAGGGACTAGCGATCTACGAGCAGTACTTC.

The V gene is TRBV6-1, the J gene TRBJ1-6; D unclear. The length of the CDR3 is 16 residues. The germline V gene has CDR1 MNHNS and CDR2 SASEGT. V was clipped by 0 bases and J by 14 bases, with 20 bases between them. The CDR3 reads CASSEARGKDLFTLHF. In nucleotides, the CDR3 is TGTGCCAGCAGTGAAGCGCGAGGGAAAGACCTATTCACCCTCCACTTT.

V is TRBV6-4 and J is TRBJ2-2; D is possibly TRBD1 (5 bases). The V end was cut by 5 bases, the J end by 2 bases, with 9 bases between. CDR3 size: 14 residues. From germline, CDR1 is MRHNA and CDR2 SNTAGT. Here the CDR3 DNA reads TGTGCCAGCAGTCGCGACAGAAACACCGGGGAGCTGTTTTTT. Its protein product is CASSRDRNTGELFF.

The gene calls are TRBV5-4 and TRBJ1-1, with D uncertain. CDR3 length equals 14 residues. V gave up 2 bases and J gave up 0 bases, with 8 bases separating them. Looked up from germline, CDR1 is SGHNT and CDR2 is YYREEE (reference sequence). CDR3 coding DNA: TGTGCCAGCAGCTTTTATGCTATGAACACTGAAGCTTTCTTT. Amino acids: CASSFYAMNTEAFF. Combining the CDR3 with reference TRBV5-4 and TRBJ1-1 gives the whole variable domain ETGVTQSPTHLIKTRGQQVTLRCSSQSGHNTVSWYQQALGQGPQFIFQYYREEENGRGNFPPRFSGLQFPNYSSELNVNALELDDSALYLCASSFYAMNTEAFFGQGTRLTVV.

The chain carries TRBV3-1 (or the pseudogene TRBV3-2) and TRBJ2-5, with D possibly being TRBD1 (5 bases). V was pared by 1 base and J by 4 bases, with 16 bases between. The V gene's germline CDR1 is LGHDT and CDR2 YNNKEL (reference sequence). This CDR3 contains 16 residues. This CDR3 is CASSQGRAMGGETQYF. CDR3 DNA: TGTGCCAGCAGCCAAGGCAGGGCGATGGGCGGAGAGACCCAGTACTTC.

V usage is TRBV11-3 and J usage is TRBJ1-2; D possibly corresponds to TRBD1 (6 bases). Germline V CDR1 and CDR2: SGHNT, YENEEA. The CDR3 is 15 amino acids. Deletions cut 5 bases from V and 4 bases from J, with 17 bases between. The CDR3 loop is CASSPRDRISYGYTF. CDR3 nucleotide sequence: TGTGCCAGCAGCCCTCGAGACAGGATTTCCTATGGCTACACCTTC.

To note about this clone: The junction differs from germline at one of its ends, possibly a read error. The chain couples TRBV7-9 to TRBJ1-2; D gene uncertain. CDR3 length: 13 amino acids. Germline CDR1 reads SEHNR; CDR2 reads FQNEAQ (reference sequence). CDR3 sequence reads: CASSFSEARHPNF. The CDR3 DNA is TGTGCCAGCAGCTTCTCAGAGGCCCGTCACCCTAACTTC.

J is TRBJ2-7 and V is TRBV14, with 9 bases lining up with TRBD1. With 4 bases clipped from V and 3 bases from J, the junction kept 4 bases outside the gene matches. CDR1 is SGHDN and CDR2 is FVKESK in the germline V gene. The CDR3 spans 14 residues. The CDR3 loop is CASSLRDRDYEQYF. CDR3 DNA sequence: TGTGCCAGCAGCCTCCGGGACAGGGACTACGAGCAGTACTTC.

The table lists this clone with a count of one. The chain links TRBV2 to TRBJ1-4; possibly TRBD1 for D (6 bases). Germline lookup yields CDR1 SNHLY and CDR2 FYNNEI. The CDR3 contains 12 residues. Between the trimmed V and J ends, which lost 6 bases and 8 bases, there was a span of 10 bases. The chain's CDR3 is CASRRTVEKLFF. The CDR3 DNA reads as TGTGCCAGCAGAAGGACAGTAGAAAAACTGTTTTTT.

The rearrangement links TRBV9 to TRBJ2-7, with TRBD2 matching over 9 bases. Germline V gene sequence: CDR1 SGDLS, CDR2 YYNGEE. The length of the CDR3 is 15 residues. Trimming cost V 0 bases and J 3 bases; bases outside gene matches: 4. CDR3 sequence reads: CASSVGSGSGYEQYF. The CDR3 region has the DNA TGTGCCAGCAGCGTAGGTAGCGGGAGCGGCTACGAGCAGTACTTC. The whole variable domain, filled in from reference TRBV9 and TRBJ2-7, reads DSGVTQTPKHLITATGQRVTLRCSPRSGDLSVYWYQQSLDQGLQFLIQYYNGEERAKGNILERFSAQQFPDLHSELNLSSLELGDSALYFCASSVGSGSGYEQYFGPGTRLTVT.

The V and J genes are TRBV5-4 and TRBJ1-2, with 7 bases aligning to TRBD1. Germline CDR1 SGHNT, CDR2 YYREEE (reference sequence). The CDR3 spans 13 residues. Trimming cost V 4 bases and J 8 bases; bases outside gene matches: 8. The CDR3 sequence is CASSQQGSGGYTF. The CDR3 DNA is TGTGCCAGCAGCCAACAGGGGAGTGGGGGCTACACCTTC.

The V gene is TRBV2, the J gene TRBJ2-2; D gene ambiguous. The CDR3 length is 17 residues. Germline V CDR1 and CDR2: SNHLY, FYNNEI. The V gene lost 3 bases and the J gene lost 4 bases, with 18 bases spanning the gap. The CDR3 DNA reads as TGTGCCAGCAGTGATAGAGAAAAGCTTTCGGGCACCGGGGAGCTGTTTTTT. Its protein is CASSDREKLSGTGELFF.

The V and J genes are TRBV5-1 and TRBJ2-7, with 7 bases fitting TRBD2. The CDR3 loop spans 16 amino acids. The V gene end was trimmed by 0 bases and the J gene end by 3 bases; junction bases not matched to a gene: 9. Germline loops: CDR1 SGHRS, CDR2 YFSETQ. The CDR3 DNA follows: TGCGCCAGCAGCTTGGCGGGTCAGCGGGAAGGCTACGAGCAGTACTTC. Protein: CASSLAGQREGYEQYF.